This T cell receptor beta chain was recorded in a study of cytomegalovirus exposure and HLA in healthy donors. CDR1 SGHVS and CDR2 FNYEAQ come from the germline V gene. The CDR3 length is 14 residues. Trimming cost V 5 bases and J 4 bases, with 12 bases left between them. A multiplex PCR was run with 60 Vbeta primers and 13 Jbeta primers. Repertoires were generated with immunoSEQ multiplex PCR, while TCRdb's copy carries only in-frame clones and drops some. The sample lists about 93,000 clones, 82% occurring once. V and J are TRBV7-6 and TRBJ2-1; maybe TRBD1 (5 bases). Sequenced: PBMCs. The TCR comes from a man over 45 in good health and CMV-seronegative. The chain's CDR3 is CASSPRTPYNEQFF. The CDR3 DNA follows: TGTGCCAGCAGCCCGAGGACACCTTACAATGAGCAGTTCTTC. The full variable domain, in which reference TRBV7-6 and TRBJ2-1 provide the parts outside the CDR3, is GAGVSQSPRYKVTKRGQDVALRCDPISGHVSLYWYRQALGQGPEFLTYFNYEAQQDKSGLPNDRFSAERPEGSISTLTIQRTEQRDSAMYRCASSPRTPYNEQFFGPGTRLTVL.